The T cell receptor (beta chain) under discussion was sequenced for a study of PD-1 blockade in mismatch repair-deficient tumors. Across the study: Patients had eleven to twelve mismatch repair-deficient cancer types, all previously treated and progressing. Study-wide results and caveats: Rapid post-treatment expansion, then contraction, generally preceding radiologic response, marked tumor-resident clones.

V was cut by 6 bases and J by 4 bases, with 7 bases left in between. This CDR3 spans 12 amino acids. Per the germline V gene, CDR1 is KGHSH and CDR2 is LQKENI. As concerns this clone: Its specificity is unknown.

Sequencing used immunoSEQ multiplex PCR; TCRdb keeps in-frame clones, though not all of them. The sample includes fewer than 100,000 clones, 81% of them seen just once. All patients were mismatch repair deficient, assessed by either PCR or immunohistochemistry. The TCR-sequenced patients were a few responders to pembrolizumab. The origin of this receptor is an adult with mismatch repair-deficient cancer. V gene TRBV18 combines with J gene TRBJ1-5; D is ambiguous. The sample here was peripheral blood, taken 12 weeks after starting pembrolizumab. The chain's CDR3 is CASSQTNQPQHF. The CDR3, as DNA: TGTGCCAGCTCCCAAACTAATCAGCCCCAGCATTTT.